These 8 T cell receptor beta chains originate from one sample sequenced in a study of blood T cell repertoires in COVID-19. Profiling relied on immunoSEQ multiplex PCR, and the TCRdb table lists in-frame clones only, not all of them. This sample carries under 200,000 clones, roughly 83% of them seen once, and the ten largest clones take 11% to 15%. Sequencing used peripheral blood. The receptors come from a man aged 18 to 30 with active or convalescent COVID-19.

The chain recombines TRBV18 with TRBJ2-5, with 7 bases identical to TRBD1. J was trimmed by 5 bases and V by 4 bases; bases with no gene match: 10. The germline gives CDR1 KGHSH, CDR2 LQKENI. The CDR3 length is 15 residues. This CDR3 is CASSLGTERRETQYF. For the CDR3, the DNA is TGTGCCAGCTCACTAGGGACAGAACGAAGGGAGACCCAGTACTTC.

This chain joins TRBV11-2 and TRBJ2-7, with TRBD1 matching 7 bases. Trimming took 4 bases from V and 2 from J; bases not matched to a gene: 11. The V gene's germline CDR1 is SGHAT and CDR2 FQNNGV. The CDR3 totals 16 residues. CDR3 amino acids: CASSSLTGTEAYEQYF. The CDR3 DNA follows: TGTGCCAGCAGCTCGTTAACCGGGACAGAAGCCTACGAGCAGTACTTC.

V usage is TRBV5-1 and J usage is TRBJ1-3, with 7 bases aligning to TRBD1. Trimming cost V 0 bases and J 0 bases; bases outside gene matches: 6. Germline CDR1 SGHRS, CDR2 YFSETQ. CDR3 length: 17 residues. The CDR3 nucleotides read TGCGCCAGCAGCTTGGCGGGACAGCAAATCTCTGGAAACACCATATATTTT. Translation gives CASSLAGQQISGNTIYF.

This clone was seen a handful of times. The rearrangement uses TRBV9 and TRBJ1-3, with D maybe TRBD1 (6 bases). The CDR3 spans 15 residues. Trimming cost V 3 bases and J 3 bases, with 13 bases left between them. Germline CDR1 is SGDLS and CDR2 is YYNGEE. The CDR3 nucleotides read TGTGCCAGCAGCGAACAGGGAGATAGTGGAAACACCATATATTTT. It specifies CASSEQGDSGNTIYF.

The chain is built from TRBV30 and TRBJ2-2; 7 nucleotides align to TRBD1. The germline CDR1 and CDR2 sequences are GTSNPN and SVGIG (reference sequence). CDR3 size: 14 residues. V trimming: 4 bases; J trimming: 5 bases; junction bases outside the gene matches: 7. The CDR3 sequence is CAWTKTGRTGELFF. DNA of the CDR3: TGTGCCTGGACAAAGACAGGGCGAACCGGGGAGCTGTTTTTT.

This chain connects TRBV2 to TRBJ1-2, with a weak D call TRBD1 (6 bases). Germline loops: CDR1 SNHLY, CDR2 FYNNEI. CDR3 length equals 15 residues. Trimming left V 4 bases short and J 4 bases short, with 16 bases between. The chain's CDR3 is CASSVLLGARYGYTF. The DNA of the CDR3 is TGTGCCAGCAGTGTCCTTCTGGGGGCACGCTATGGCTACACCTTC.

The V and J genes are TRBV12-3 or TRBV12-4 and TRBJ1-4; no clear D gene. The CDR3 is made up of 13 amino acids. Trimming stripped 8 bases from V and 3 bases from J, with 10 bases between. Written as DNA, the CDR3 is TGTGCCAGCGGGAGGAGGGCTAATGAAAAACTGTTTTTT. Protein sequence: CASGRRANEKLFF.

A few counts support this clone. This rearrangement joins TRBV19 to TRBJ1-4; 10 bases match TRBD1. Germline values: CDR1 LNHDA, CDR2 SQIVND (reference sequence). The trim removed 6 bases at V and 8 bases at J, leaving 12 bases unmatched. The CDR3 loop spans 16 amino acids. CDR3 protein: CASRPNFGTGDEKLFF. The CDR3 nucleotides read TGTGCCAGTAGACCCAACTTTGGGACAGGGGACGAAAAACTGTTTTTT.